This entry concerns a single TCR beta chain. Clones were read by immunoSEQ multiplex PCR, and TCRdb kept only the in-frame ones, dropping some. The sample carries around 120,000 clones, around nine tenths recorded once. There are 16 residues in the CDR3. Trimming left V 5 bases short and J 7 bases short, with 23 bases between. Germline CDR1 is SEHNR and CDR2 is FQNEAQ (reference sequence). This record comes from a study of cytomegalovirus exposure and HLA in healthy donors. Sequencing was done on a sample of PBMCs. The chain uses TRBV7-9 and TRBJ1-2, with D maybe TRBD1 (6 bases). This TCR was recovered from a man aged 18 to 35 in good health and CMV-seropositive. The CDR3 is CASSIQTGGGLSGYTF. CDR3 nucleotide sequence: TGTGCCAGCAGCATACAGACCGGGGGGGGCCTGAGTGGCTACACCTTC.